A single TCR beta chain is shown here with its context. Its matching antigen is unknown. This CDR3 is 14 amino acids long. Germline CDR1 reads SGHRS; CDR2 reads YFSETQ. V lost 0 bases and J lost 9, with 13 bases in between. Unique molecular identifiers were used to barcode this TCRbeta library. Each CDR3 protein is one row after TCRdb ran MiXCR on the PCR reads. The repertoire holds approximately 230,000 distinct CDR3 sequences, 25% seen once, with 2% to 3% in the top ten. These data are taken from a study of T-cell reconstitution after alpha-beta-depleted transplantation in children. Findings and caveats of the study: Most T-cell counts and diversity one year after the transplant came from T cells that were newly produced. Certain patients had high TCRbeta diversity at day 60, and it came from recipient T cells and thymic progenitors that survived. Where alpha-beta T cells came from about two months after transplant was reportedly several hundred expanded graft clones.

This clonotype originated in a girl aged 2-10 years with Fanconi anemia, due to receive a stem cell transplant. This material consisted of PBMCs, taken before TCRalphabeta/CD19-depleted stem cell transplant. The chain is built from TRBV5-1 and TRBJ2-1; D is possibly TRBD2 (6 bases). CDR3 protein: CASSLDGKEGEQFF. In DNA, the CDR3 is TGCGCCAGCAGCTTGGACGGGAAGGAGGGTGAGCAGTTCTTC.